The next 5 T cell receptor beta chains were all read from a single sample in a study of radiotherapy plus CTLA-4 blockade in lung cancer. Method: immunoSEQ multiplex PCR; TCRdb's copy keeps in-frame clones and lacks some. Of about 90,000 clones in the sample, about 85% are singletons; the top ten hold about 14%. Material: peripheral blood, obtained from a patient treated with radiotherapy plus ipilimumab. The receptors stem from a human donor with non-small cell lung cancer that progressed on radiotherapy plus ipilimumab.

The chain is built from TRBV2 and TRBJ1-5, with 9 nucleotides matching TRBD1. The CDR3 covers 14 residues. CDR1 and CDR2 from the germline V gene are SNHLY and FYNNEI. Germline trimming cut 6 bases from V and 5 bases from J; bases unmatched to any gene: 5. CDR3 coding DNA: TGTGCCAGCAGCGTACAGGGGGCATATCAGCCCCAGCATTTT. Its translation: CASSVQGAYQPQHF.

CDR3 sequence reads: CASGGAYEQYF. The DNA for the CDR3 is TGTGCCAGCGGGGGGGCGTACGAGCAGTACTTC. V usage is TRBV2 and J usage is TRBJ2-7; D is perhaps TRBD2 (7 bases). Germline loops: CDR1 SNHLY, CDR2 FYNNEI. The CDR3 extends over 11 amino acids. The V end lost 8 bases, the J end lost 4 bases, and 9 bases lay between the germline ends.

This sequence joins TRBV25-1 and TRBJ2-7, with D perhaps TRBD2 (6 bases). Germline assignment: CDR1 MGHDK and CDR2 SYGVNS. There are 14 residues in the CDR3. The V end was cut by 0 bases, the J end by 2 bases, with 8 bases between. Written as DNA, the CDR3 is TGTGCCAGCAGTGAATATGGCGGGGCCTACGAGCAGTACTTC. It is translated as CASSEYGGAYEQYF.

This chain connects TRBV6-1 to TRBJ1-5; D is unclear. Trimming stripped 10 bases from V and 6 bases from J, with 10 bases between. The CDR3 consists of 11 residues. Germline CDR1 is MNHNS and CDR2 is SASEGT. In DNA, the CDR3 is TGTGCCACAGGTGAGGGTCAGCCCCAGCATTTT. Residues: CATGEGQPQHF.

This chain links TRBV27 with TRBJ2-7; no definite D call. Germline loops: CDR1 MNHEY, CDR2 SMNVEV (reference sequence). The CDR3 has 14 residues. V was clipped by 7 bases and J by 3 bases, with 16 bases between them. CDR3 loop: CASKRVGTLYEQYF. The CDR3 bases are TGTGCCAGCAAAAGGGTGGGCACCCTCTACGAGCAGTACTTC.